This note documents a single T cell receptor (beta chain) sequence. Its antigen is still unknown. The CDR3 is 12 residues long. CDR1 SEHNR and CDR2 FQNEAQ come from the germline V gene (reference sequence). The V end was cut by 6 bases, the J end by 3 bases, with 8 bases between. The sample comes from a study of early T cells in non-severe SARS-CoV-2 infection. Overall study: The input, bulk RNA from unsorted whole blood, was sequenced, and chains were unpaired. Study conclusions and caveats: Comparison of clonotypes with VDJdb favored anti-spike CD8 responses while missing private and CD4 specificities.

Unique molecular identifier tags were affixed to discrete cDNA molecules. MiXCR, applied by TCRdb to the 5' RACE reads, yields one record per CDR3 protein. The data hold approximately 84,000 distinct CDR3 sequences, with 13% observed a single time. The rearrangement links TRBV7-9 to TRBJ1-1; D gene unclear. The receptor's source is an adult who was a healthcare worker with PCR-confirmed SARS-CoV-2 infection or an uninfected control (not recorded which). The sequenced sample consisted of whole blood. The CDR3 sequence is CASRFGDTEAFF. The CDR3 coding sequence is TGTGCCAGCAGGTTCGGGGACACTGAAGCTTTCTTT.